A single sample gave rise to the 19 T cell receptor beta chains below, sequenced in a study of pediatric ulcerative colitis. Assay used: immunoSEQ multiplex PCR; TCRdb lists only in-frame clones, some missing. This table holds 59,000 or so clones, 75% to 85% found once. The specimen sequenced was blood. Receptors originate from a boy under 18 with moderate ulcerative colitis.

The V gene is TRBV4-3, the J gene TRBJ2-3; 13 nucleotides agree with TRBD2. The length of the CDR3 is 16 residues. V was pared by 3 bases and J by 5 bases, with 5 bases of the junction left unmatched. CDR1 is LGHNA and CDR2 is YSLEER in the germline V gene. Here the CDR3 reads CASSQDGLAGVDTQYF. The CDR3 DNA is TGCGCCAGCAGCCAGGACGGACTAGCGGGAGTAGATACGCAGTATTTT.

The chain carries TRBV27 and TRBJ2-7, with 8 bases that match TRBD2. In germline, CDR1 is MNHEY, CDR2 SMNVEV (reference sequence). The CDR3 is 15 amino acids. With 1 base clipped from V and 9 bases from J, the junction kept 11 bases outside the gene matches. CDR3 loop: CASSLFSAPRGGQYF. DNA of the CDR3: TGTGCCAGCAGTTTATTTTCAGCACCCCGGGGGGGGCAGTACTTC.

This rearrangement joins TRBV11-2 to TRBJ2-5; maybe TRBD1 (5 bases). The V gene lost 4 bases and the J gene lost 5 bases, with 14 bases spanning the gap. The CDR3 has 14 amino acids. Looked up from germline, CDR1 is SGHAT and CDR2 is FQNNGV. This chain's CDR3 is CASSYVQGSETQYF. The DNA for the CDR3 is TGTGCCAGCAGCTACGTGCAGGGATCGGAGACCCAGTACTTC.

The chain uses TRBV2 and TRBJ2-1; the D gene could be TRBD1 or TRBD2 (5 bases each). Germline V gene lookup returns CDR1 SNHLY and CDR2 FYNNEI. V dropped 3 bases and J dropped 0 bases, with 27 bases sitting between them. This CDR3 has 21 residues. DNA of the CDR3: TGTGCCAGCAGTGATACAGGAGGCAATGAGTTTATCGGCCGCTCCTACAATGAGCAGTTCTTC. Its protein product is CASSDTGGNEFIGRSYNEQFF.

This sequence joins TRBV6-5 and TRBJ2-1; 8 positions agree with TRBD2. V lost 6 bases and J lost 6; bases outside the gene matches: 7. The CDR3 has 14 residues. CDR1 MNHEY and CDR2 SVGAGI come from the germline V gene. In DNA, the CDR3 is TGTGCCAGCAGAAGCGGGAGTATTATCAATGAGCAGTTCTTC. Translating it yields CASRSGSIINEQFF.

This clone was observed a handful of times. The rearrangement joins TRBV6-5 to TRBJ2-5; D gene unclear. This CDR3 has 15 residues. Germline CDR1 and CDR2: MNHEY and SVGAGI. Trimming removed 0 bases at V and 5 bases at J, with 13 bases between. In DNA form, the CDR3 reads TGTGCCAGCAGTTACTCACGGTTAATCCGGGAGACCCAGTACTTC. The encoded protein is CASSYSRLIRETQYF.

V and J are TRBV5-6 and TRBJ2-5, with TRBD1 identical over 11 bases. Germline CDR1 and CDR2: SGHDT and YYEEEE. V lost 4 bases and J lost 5; bases outside the gene matches: 10. The CDR3 has 16 residues. The CDR3 DNA reads as TGTGCCAGCAGCCTGAGAGGACAGGGGGCCGGGGAGACCCAGTACTTC. Translation: CASSLRGQGAGETQYF.

This clone came up a few times. J is TRBJ1-5 and V is TRBV10-2, with a tentative D call TRBD1 (5 bases). V lost 0 bases to trimming and J lost 7 bases, with 13 bases between them. Germline V CDR1 and CDR2: WSHSY, SAAADI. The CDR3 has 15 amino acids. This CDR3 is CASSESAQGGQPQHF. The CDR3 DNA sequence: TGCGCCAGCAGTGAGTCGGCTCAGGGAGGGCAGCCCCAGCATTTT.

The rearrangement links TRBV6-5 to TRBJ2-2; D is ambiguous. This CDR3 has 13 residues. Per the germline V gene, CDR1 is MNHEY and CDR2 is SVGAGI. V was pared by 0 bases and J by 11 bases, with 10 bases between. The CDR3: CASSYSQTGELFF. CDR3 nucleotides: TGTGCCAGCAGTTACTCTCAGACGGGCGAGCTGTTTTTT.

The rearrangement links TRBV7-3 to TRBJ1-1; 7 positions agree with TRBD1. The germline V gene has CDR1 SGHTA and CDR2 FQGTGA. Unmatched junction bases numbered 5, after V lost 0 bases and J lost 1 base. There are 16 residues in the CDR3. The CDR3 sequence: CASSLTPGTENTEAFF. In DNA form, the CDR3 reads TGTGCCAGCAGCTTAACCCCCGGGACAGAGAACACTGAAGCTTTCTTT.

Only a few counts were recorded for this clone. This CDR3 reads CASSEQTGGYEQYF. The CDR3 DNA is TGCGCCAGCAGTGAGCAGACAGGGGGCTACGAGCAGTACTTC. The J gene is TRBJ2-7, the V gene TRBV10-1; 9 bases are a match to TRBD1. Germline lookup yields CDR1 WNHNN and CDR2 SYGVQD (reference sequence). V lost 2 bases and J lost 3; bases outside the gene matches: 2. There are 14 residues in the CDR3.

This clone was found a few times. The chain is built from TRBV11-1 and TRBJ1-1, with a possible D match to TRBD1 (5 bases). V dropped 3 bases and J dropped 4 bases, with 6 bases sitting between them. CDR1 is SGHAT and CDR2 is FQDESV in the germline V gene (reference sequence). CDR3 length equals 12 residues. Here the CDR3 DNA reads TGTGCCAGCAGCTTCGGGGGCACTGAAGCTTTCTTT. Its protein is CASSFGGTEAFF.

This rearrangement joins TRBV5-8 to TRBJ1-1, with no clear D. The CDR3 contains 16 residues. V dropped 0 bases and J dropped 0 bases, with 12 bases sitting between them. From germline, CDR1 is SGHTS and CDR2 YDEGEE. The CDR3 reads CASSLAGINMNTEAFF. Here the CDR3 DNA reads TGTGCCAGCAGCTTGGCCGGCATCAACATGAACACTGAAGCTTTCTTT.

The V and J genes are TRBV5-4 and TRBJ1-2, with D unresolved. The CDR3 consists of 16 residues. The V end was cut by 0 bases, the J end by 4 bases, with 16 bases between. Germline CDR1 and CDR2: SGHNT and YYREEE (reference sequence). The CDR3 sequence: CASSLGDRMVTYGYTF. Written as DNA, the CDR3 is TGTGCCAGCAGCTTGGGGGATCGGATGGTCACCTATGGCTACACCTTC.

The rearrangement links TRBV7-8 to TRBJ1-4; D is unresolved. Trimming stripped 5 bases from V and 4 bases from J, with 14 bases between. This CDR3 contains 15 residues. Germline V CDR1 and CDR2: SGHVS, FQNEAQ. The DNA for the CDR3 is TGTGCCAGCAGCATAAAGAGGACGATTAATGAAAAACTGTTTTTT. This gives the protein CASSIKRTINEKLFF.

This clone was seen a few times. As DNA, the CDR3 is TGTGCCAGCAGTTACTCACAGGGACAGCCTGAAGCTTTCTTT. Protein: CASSYSQGQPEAFF. The chain has TRBV6-5 and TRBJ1-1; 7 bases line up with TRBD1. The CDR3 covers 14 residues. V trimming: 0 bases; J trimming: 6 bases; junction bases outside the gene matches: 4. Germline values: CDR1 MNHEY, CDR2 SVGAGI.

The chain recombines TRBV5-4 with TRBJ2-3, with unresolved D. The V end lost 4 bases, the J end lost 1 base, and 4 bases lay between the germline ends. CDR3 size: 12 residues. Looked up from germline, CDR1 is SGHNT and CDR2 is YYREEE (reference sequence). The CDR3 nucleotides are TGTGCCAGCAGCACCCGCACAGATACGCAGTATTTT. This codes for CASSTRTDTQYF.

The chain joins TRBV7-9 to TRBJ2-1; TRBD1 is a possible D gene (6 bases). CDR1 is SEHNR and CDR2 is FQNEAQ in the germline V gene (reference sequence). The CDR3 consists of 14 residues. Trimming took 3 bases from V and 6 from J, leaving 12 bases between them. CDR3 in amino acids: CASSLPTGTNEQFF. The CDR3, as DNA: TGTGCCAGCAGCTTGCCGACAGGTACCAATGAGCAGTTCTTC.

The V gene is TRBV21-1, the J gene TRBJ2-1; the table's D call, TRBD2, has no DNA check behind it. TRBV21-1 is shown as a pseudogene. The CDR3 runs 19 residues. CDR3 sequence reads: CASSYEDRLSGRFVNEQFF. CDR3 sequence (DNA): TGTGCCAGCAGCTACGAGGACAGGCTTAGCGGGAGATTCGTCAATGAGCAGTTCTTC.